A single sample gave rise to the 20 T cell receptor beta chains below, sequenced in a study of T cells in Graves' hyperthyroidism and ophthalmopathy. What was amplified from RNA transcripts were TCR beta CDR3 regions. A first-round RT-PCR of the TCR CDR3 used the HTBI primer set. TCRdb reprocessed the multiplex PCR reads with MiXCR, giving one entry per CDR3 protein. In the table there are approximately 490,000 distinct CDR3 sequences, 22% of which are singletons. Source material: blood. These receptors all stem from a woman aged 70-85 years with Graves' ophthalmopathy.

The chain combines TRBV2 with TRBJ2-7; D is unresolved. Per the germline V gene, CDR1 is SNHLY and CDR2 is FYNNEI. The CDR3 sequence is 12 residues long. V was cut by 1 base and J by 12 bases, with 13 bases left in between. The CDR3 DNA reads as TGTGCCAGCAGTGAAGACGGATGGAGCAGGTACTTC. It specifies CASSEDGWSRYF.

The V and J genes are TRBV6-2 or TRBV6-3 and TRBJ1-5; 7 nucleotides match TRBD1. Looked up from germline, CDR1 is MNHEY and CDR2 is SVGEGT. The CDR3 is 17 residues long. J gave up 4 bases and V 0 bases, and 9 bases lay outside the gene matches. DNA for the CDR3: TGTGCCAGCAGTTACTCGCAGGGGGAAACTTATAATCAGCCCCAGCATTTT. Translating it yields CASSYSQGETYNQPQHF.

In its sample, this clonotype was seen a few times. The chain couples TRBV5-1 to TRBJ2-3; 10 bases line up with TRBD2. CDR1 and CDR2 from the germline V gene are SGHRS and YFSETQ. The CDR3 is made up of 15 amino acids. V lost 4 bases and J lost 0; bases outside the gene matches: 2. CDR3 nucleotide sequence: TGCGCCAGCAGCGGGGGACTAGCGAGCACAGATACGCAGTATTTT. Protein: CASSGGLASTDTQYF. Full variable domain (remainder filled in from reference TRBV5-1 and TRBJ2-3): KAGVTQTPRYLIKTRGQQVTLSCSPISGHRSVSWYQQTPGQGLQFLFEYFSETQRNKGNFPGRFSGRQFSNSRSEMNVSTLELGDSALYLCASSGGLASTDTQYFGPGTRLTVL.

In this sample, this clonotype turned up many times. This rearrangement joins TRBV7-2 to TRBJ1-2; D ambiguous. This CDR3 is built from 15 residues. The germline V gene has CDR1 SGHTA and CDR2 FQGNSA. Trimming pared 2 bases from V and 6 bases from J, leaving 16 bases between. The CDR3 bases are TGTGCCAGCAGCTTAATTGAGGGAGGGAACAATGGCTACACCTTC. Protein product: CASSLIEGGNNGYTF.

Comment on this clonotype: A much larger clone sits a single nucleotide away, making a read error possible. V is TRBV28 and J is TRBJ2-1; perhaps TRBD2 as D (6 bases). The CDR3 runs to 15 residues. The germline gives CDR1 MDHEN, CDR2 SYDVKM. CDR3 sequence (DNA): TGTGTCAGCAACGGTGGGAGGAGCTCCTACAATGAGCAGTTCTTC. Its protein is CVSNGGRSSYNEQFF.

Many counts were recorded for this clonotype. The V and J genes are TRBV2 and TRBJ2-5; D remains ambiguous. Germline assignment: CDR1 SNHLY and CDR2 FYNNEI. The CDR3 contains 13 residues. V was pared by 3 bases and J by 5 bases, with 10 bases between. In DNA form, the CDR3 reads TGTGCCAGCAGTGATTCTGTTGGGGAGACCCAGTACTTC. This codes for CASSDSVGETQYF.

The V call is TRBV15, the J call TRBJ1-5; possible D gene TRBD1, 6 bases. Germline CDR1 LNHNV, CDR2 YYDKDF (reference sequence). V was shortened by 5 bases and J by 2 bases, with 13 bases between the two germline ends. CDR3 size: 15 residues. The CDR3 sequence is CATSGGARGNQPQHF. The CDR3 nucleotides read TGTGCCACCAGCGGGGGGGCGAGGGGCAATCAGCCCCAGCATTTT.

This clonotype was counted a few times. The rearrangement links TRBV7-8 to TRBJ2-6; the D is unclear. V shed 1 base and J shed 0 bases, with 10 bases lying between them. This CDR3 is 17 amino acids long. Per the germline V gene, CDR1 is SGHVS and CDR2 is FQNEAQ. The CDR3, as DNA: TGTGCCAGCAGCTTAGATACCGCAAGCTCTGGGGCCAACGTCCTGACTTTC. Its protein is CASSLDTASSGANVLTF.

The J gene is TRBJ2-7, the V gene TRBV27; 7 bases are a match to TRBD1. Losses at the gene ends were 7 bases for V and 1 base for J; bases not matched to a gene: 1. Germline V gives CDR1 MNHEY, CDR2 SMNVEV (reference sequence). This CDR3 has 12 amino acids. This CDR3 reads CASKGQSYEQYF. The DNA for the CDR3 is TGTGCCAGCAAGGGACAGTCCTACGAGCAGTACTTC.

This rearrangement joins TRBV20-1 to TRBJ2-5; D may be TRBD1 (7 bases). Trimming stripped 2 bases from V and 5 bases from J, with 18 bases between. Germline V gives CDR1 DFQATT, CDR2 SNEGSKA (reference sequence). This CDR3 contains 15 residues. The CDR3 region has the DNA TGCAGTGCTAGACGGGACTCACAGGGGATGGAGACCCAGTACTTC. It yields the protein CSARRDSQGMETQYF.

Written as DNA, the CDR3 is TGTGCCAGCAGCCACGCAGAGGTAGATACGCAGTATTTT. Translated, it gives CASSHAEVDTQYF. This rearrangement joins TRBV12-3 or TRBV12-4 to TRBJ2-3; no definite D call. The CDR3 extends over 13 amino acids. V shed 6 bases and J shed 5 bases, with 12 bases lying between them.

A few counts support this clonotype. This chain joins TRBV24-1 and TRBJ2-1; 15 nucleotides line up with TRBD2. The CDR3 is 17 amino acids. The junction had 6 bases not matched to a gene; V was cut back by 7 bases and J by 3 bases. Germline assignment: CDR1 KGHDR and CDR2 SFDVKD. The CDR3 reads CATSQGLAGGIYNEQFF. The DNA for the CDR3 is TGTGCCACCAGCCAGGGACTAGCGGGGGGTATCTACAATGAGCAGTTCTTC.

As to this clonotype: One end of the junction is discordant with germline, which a read error may explain. This chain uses TRBV7-9 with TRBJ2-1; 9 bases align to TRBD2. Per germline, CDR1 SEHNR and CDR2 FQNEAQ (reference sequence). CDR3 length: 18 amino acids. The CDR3 DNA sequence: TGTGCCAGCGTCGGTGGACTACTAGCGGGTACCTCCTACAATGGGCAGTTCTTC. It translates to CASVGGLLAGTSYNGQFF.

The chain carries TRBV30 and TRBJ1-2, with 7 bases fitting TRBD1. V was clipped by 2 bases and J by 4 bases; unmatched bases: 10. The CDR3 totals 15 residues. From germline, CDR1 is GTSNPN and CDR2 SVGIG (reference sequence). CDR3 in DNA: TGTGCCTGGAGTCCACAGGGGAGTGAGGGCTATGGCTACACCTTC. It specifies CAWSPQGSEGYGYTF.

The CDR3 is CASSPAHRTWDTQYF. The CDR3 DNA sequence: TGTGCCAGTAGTCCGGCCCACCGCACGTGGGATACGCAGTATTTT. J is TRBJ2-3 and V is TRBV19, with D hard to call. With 5 bases removed from V and 6 bases from J, the gap between germline ends came to 18 bases. Per germline, CDR1 LNHDA and CDR2 SQIVND (reference sequence). CDR3 length: 15 amino acids.

V and J are TRBV3-1 and TRBJ1-1; D not certain. The V gene lost 4 bases and the J gene lost 5 bases, with 17 bases spanning the gap. From germline, CDR1 is LGHDT and CDR2 YNNKEL (reference sequence). This CDR3 has 15 residues. This CDR3 reads CASSPRGGKVTEAFF. The DNA of the CDR3 is TGTGCCAGCAGCCCTCGAGGCGGCAAGGTGACTGAAGCTTTCTTT.

CDR3 sequence (DNA): TGTGCCAGCAGTTCGGTGATAGCGGGATTCACAGATACGCAGTATTTT. It is translated as CASSSVIAGFTDTQYF. The rearrangement joins TRBV28 to TRBJ2-3, with 8 bases that match TRBD2. V was pared by 4 bases and J by 2 bases, with 8 bases of the junction left unmatched. This CDR3 has 16 amino acids. Germline CDR1 is MDHEN and CDR2 is SYDVKM.

The sample holds many counts of this clonotype. CDR3 nucleotides: TGTGCCAGCAGACGGCTTAGCTCCTACGAGCAGTACTTC. Its translation is CASRRLSSYEQYF. This chain links TRBV6-1 with TRBJ2-7, with no clear D. The CDR3 covers 13 residues. Trimming pared 6 bases from V and 0 bases from J, leaving 9 bases between. Germline values: CDR1 MNHNS, CDR2 SASEGT.

This clonotype was observed at least ten times. V is TRBV10-3 and J is TRBJ1-1; the D gene is possibly TRBD1 (5 bases). Germline lookup yields CDR1 ENHRY and CDR2 SYGVKD. This CDR3 is 11 amino acids long. The germline V and J ends were trimmed by 9 bases and 6 bases, with 11 bases remaining between them. CDR3 in amino acids: CAISKGAEAFF. In DNA form, the CDR3 reads TGTGCCATTTCTAAAGGGGCTGAAGCTTTCTTT.

As DNA, the CDR3 is TGTGCCAGCAGTACAGGGGGGGGGACCTACGAGCAGTACTTC. The encoded protein is CASSTGGGTYEQYF. The chain couples TRBV12-3 or TRBV12-4 to TRBJ2-7; the D gene is possibly TRBD1 (8 bases). Trimming took 5 bases from V and 2 from J, leaving 13 bases between them. The CDR3 has 14 residues.